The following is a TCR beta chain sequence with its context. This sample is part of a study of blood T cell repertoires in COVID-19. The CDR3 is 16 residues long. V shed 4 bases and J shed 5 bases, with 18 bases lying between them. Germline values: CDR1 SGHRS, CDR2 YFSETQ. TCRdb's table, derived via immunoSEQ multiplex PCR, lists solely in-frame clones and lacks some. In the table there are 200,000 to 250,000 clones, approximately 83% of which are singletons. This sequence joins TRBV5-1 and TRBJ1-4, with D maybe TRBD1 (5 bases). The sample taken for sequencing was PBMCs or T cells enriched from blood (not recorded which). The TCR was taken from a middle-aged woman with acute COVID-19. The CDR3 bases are TGCGCCAGCAGCACGGGGGGACGGACGGTCAATGAAAAACTGTTTTTT. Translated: CASSTGGRTVNEKLFF. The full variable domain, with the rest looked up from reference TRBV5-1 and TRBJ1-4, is KAGVTQTPRYLIKTRGQQVTLSCSPISGHRSVSWYQQTPGQGLQFLFEYFSETQRNKGNFPGRFSGRQFSNSRSEMNVSTLELGDSALYLCASSTGGRTVNEKLFFGSGTQLSVL.